This T cell receptor beta chain came from a study of cytomegalovirus exposure and HLA in healthy donors (dated by TCRdb to between 2016 and 2019). Study-wide context: In an earlier analysis of under 750 of the donors, 250 to 350 Gb of sequence data and approximately 100 million unique TCR beta sequences from roughly 190 million T cells were reported. Roughly 300 gigabases of sequencing data and around 88 million unique TCR sequences made up an early release that covered around 640 HLA-typed donors. Among the roughly 400 genotyped donors, approximately 81% belonged to the genetic ancestry cluster associated with self-reported Caucasian donors. The study aimed to test whether signatures of past pathogen exposure could be identified by cataloging public T cell receptors. The study used immunosequencing to profile the T cell repertoires of 600 to 850 subjects and linked those repertoires to cytomegalovirus serostatus. Besides the first cohort of around 670 subjects, a separate validation cohort made up of over 95 different subjects was used. To predict cytomegalovirus infection status, the study brought together high-throughput TCR immunosequencing, statistical association of individual TCRs with disease status, and machine learning. A later analysis re-analyzed previously published TCR beta repertoires from 660 or so donors and added high-resolution HLA genotyping to study TCR occurrence patterns. The later analysis used no new phenotypic data to find candidate immune exposures, relying instead on TCR beta sequences and their occurrence across donors. An earlier analysis of around 540 of the donors applied high-throughput TCR beta sequencing to assess whether each TCR beta V gene segment acted as functional or pseudogenic. Donor age, sex, ethnicity and CMV serostatus were compiled alongside the repertoire data. A later genetic analysis took genome-wide SNP genotypes for about 65% of the 666 donors and used that subset as a discovery cohort. All discovery cohort repertoires had been generated on a single sequencing platform. Class I and class II HLA loci were covered by the typing at four-digit resolution. The number of typed donors differed by locus: about 620-630 for A, B, C, DRB1 and DQB1; approximately 540 for DQA1; 606 for DPA1; and roughly 450 for DPB1. Four to six DR-DQ haplotypes were handled as single units for association and clustering, since linkage in the cohort was strong. Across 398 genotyped donors of the cohort, an average of roughly 250,000 unique TCR beta nucleotide sequences per donor were sequenced, and approximately 19% of those sequences were non-productive. What the research found in general, with its limitations: Linkage disequilibrium might explain the correlated functional status among segregating V segments, but an unknown experimental factor could not be excluded. The classifier was reported to diagnose cytomegalovirus status with high specificity and sensitivity in both the original cohort and the validation cohort. A total of 150 to 200 TCR beta chains were listed by the study as associated with cytomegalovirus. The cohort was sequenced for TCR beta chains only, and without alpha or paired-chain data the features that could be detected were limited. Assigning TCR associations to individual alleles was difficult when HLA alleles, especially DR and DQ, strongly co-occurred. In a later analysis, HLA-associated TCR beta chains were found to be more clonally expanded and to have lower generation probabilities than equally common non-associated chains. The sequencing pipeline was judged likely to have produced a cluster of highly shared sequence variants as a technical artifact. While some public TCRs were present in many individuals, most TCR sequences turned up only very rarely across donors. The earlier analysis of approximately 560 of the donors excluded 15 to 20 rarely observed V segments, including chromosome 9 orphons, because counts were too low. In an earlier analysis of about 600 of the donors, most TCR beta V segments appeared in productive rearrangements about 87% or about 30% of the time, broadly matching IMGT annotations. In a later analysis, several top co-occurrence clusters were reported to appear linked to parvovirus B19, influenza, CMV and Epstein-Barr virus. Specific HLA alleles were associated with roughly 17,000 TCR beta sequences at a false discovery rate of 0.05 in a later analysis. Roughly uniform sequencing depth across donors was assumed in presence/absence analyses, although this assumption may not hold. Most CMV-associated TCR beta chains appeared to be HLA-restricted in a later analysis, and the HLA associations seemed to be driven largely by CMV exposure. In a later genetic analysis, a missense DCLRE1C variant was associated with V-gene and J-gene trimming of TCR beta chains, and the association was replicated in an independent cohort. The only immune exposure information available for the cohort was CMV serostatus. Because HLA typing was unavailable for some donors at each locus, only the typed subset was used in association tests. A later genetic analysis reported fewer N-insertions in productive TCRs among donors in an Asian-associated ancestry cluster than the roughly 700-donor mean. The authors suggested that the approach could potentially be generalized to other disease states and immunological phenotypes. A further reported finding was that TCR beta sequences accurately predicted the HLA-A and HLA-B alleles for most subjects in the first cohort. In a later analysis, TCR association rates were found to vary across HLA loci, with the most associated TCRs seen for DRB1 alleles and the fewest for HLA-C alleles. Three of the identified cytomegalovirus-associated TCR beta chains were confirmed in vitro to be specific for cytomegalovirus antigens.

This clone was observed a single time. This receptor's antigen is unknown. The record has no base qualities; no much larger clone is one base away. The cohort consisted of 600 to 700 healthy bone marrow donors. At the time of sampling, every cohort member was nominally healthy, though immune exposures that went unrecorded were likely present. The donor was CMV seropositive and was included in the group of some 290 seropositive cohort members. A peripheral blood sample was collected from each donor, and TCR beta sequencing was performed on peripheral blood mononuclear cells. Genomic DNA extraction from the blood cell samples was performed with the Qiagen DNeasy Blood Extraction Kit. Library prep was done by the immunoSEQ multiplex PCR assay. For the multiplex PCR, a mixture combining 60 forward primers for TCR Vbeta segments and 13 reverse primers for TCR Jbeta segments was used. The CDR3 region of rearranged TCR beta genes was amplified from genomic DNA by a multiplex PCR assay. The amplified TCR beta libraries were sequenced on the Illumina HiSeq System as 87-base-pair reads. The authors' pipeline ran thus. A later analysis tallied 70 million to 100 million unique TCR beta chains across the 550 to 850 repertoires, and approximately 11 million of those chains were shared by two or more donors. Raw reads were error-corrected and collapsed into unique sequences with a nearest-neighbor algorithm that merged closely related sequences to remove PCR and sequencing errors. To assign V, D and J gene segments, CDR3 sequences were aligned to IMGT reference sequences. For a sequence to be retained, a match of at least six nucleotides to both a V gene segment and a J gene segment was required. Rearrangements were called productive when the CDR3 lacked stop codons and stayed in frame with V and J; all others were non-productive. CDR3 was defined according to IMGT convention as the region running from the second conserved V-encoded cysteine to the conserved J-encoded phenylalanine. Sequences without an unambiguous match to a single V gene segment were excluded from the earlier analysis of 450 to 650 of the donors. An earlier analysis of approximately 590 of the donors classified V segments as functional when productive rearrangements were above 56.7% and as segregating when the standard deviation between donors was above 5%. To diagnose cytomegalovirus status from the catalog of TCR beta chain sequences, a statistical classification framework was built. In a later analysis, V and J genes were assigned by comparing TCR nucleotide sequences against IMGT/GENE-DB human TR gene sequences. Using the TCRdist pipeline, a later analysis assigned CDR3 sequences along with most-parsimonious VDJ recombination scenarios. A later analysis defined each TCR beta chain by its CDR3 amino acid sequence plus V-gene family, and excluded reads lacking a unique V-gene family. In a later analysis, approximately 640 highly shared, low-generation-probability nucleotide sequences were removed to address suspected cross-contamination and a sequencing artifact. A later analysis calculated a clonal expansion index for each public chain from normalized within-repertoire ranks of inferred template counts. In a later analysis, generation probabilities were computed with a VDJ recombination model fitted to out-of-frame rearrangements, and the resulting probabilities were checked against IGoR. In a later analysis, hypergeometric tests were used to score TCR-TCR, TCR-HLA and TCR-CMV co-occurrence, with a repertoire-size bias correction applied to TCR pairs. In a later analysis, false discovery rates were estimated by permuting HLA or CMV assignments 20 times. In a later analysis, co-occurring TCRs were grouped with DBSCAN, and TCRdist sequence similarity was added when clustering was performed within HLA-allele-positive subsets. Repertoires with fewer than 30,000 or more than 120,000 public chains were left out of co-occurrence clustering, as were four to six repertoires with anomalous nucleotide sharing. As stored in TCRdb, this immuneACCESS dataset retains in-frame rearrangements with V and J assigned. A fraction of the clones does not appear; measured against another copy, unresolved V genes explain less than half of the discrepancy, and the remainder lacks a known reason. V, J and clone size derive from that table, while D and trimming were established from the DNA sequence. The sample table holds 150,000 to 200,000 clones, of which more than 70% were seen once. The top ten hold about 1.3% of the sample.

The sequence was obtained from a girl under 18 in good health and CMV-seropositive. Sequencing used PBMCs.

The CDR3 reads CASSQTGKGQPQHF. In nucleotide form, the sequence is TGCGCCAGCAGCCAAACAGGGAAGGGGCAGCCCCAGCATTTT. The rearranged chain carries TRBV4-1 and TRBJ1-5, with a tentative D gene TRBD1 over 6 matching bases. From the germline V gene, CDR1 is MGHRA and CDR2 is YSYEKL. V is cut by 2 bases and J by 7 bases, and the space between the germline ends is 12 bases. From the cysteine up to the phenylalanine, the CDR3 has a length of 14 residues. Only the CDR3 DNA stays, 42 bases, in frame from base 1.